The 22 T cell receptor beta chains reported below all come from one sample, sequenced in a study of blood T cell repertoires in COVID-19. Repertoires were generated with immunoSEQ multiplex PCR, while TCRdb's copy carries only in-frame clones and drops some. Of 250,000 to 350,000 clones in the sample, approximately 90% were seen once. Sequenced sample: peripheral blood. These TCRs come from a woman between 50 and 59 years old with COVID-19, enrolled during active disease.

The chain employs TRBV2 and TRBJ2-7; 11 nucleotides agree with TRBD2. The CDR3 consists of 13 residues. Trimming at V came to 8 bases and at J to 7 bases, leaving 7 bases not matched to a gene. From germline, CDR1 is SNHLY and CDR2 FYNNEI. Here the CDR3 reads CASLTSGAGEQYF. As DNA, the CDR3 is TGTGCCAGCTTGACTAGCGGGGCGGGGGAGCAGTACTTC.

The chain carries TRBV28 and TRBJ1-5; 10 bases line up with TRBD1. This CDR3 contains 14 residues. Germline-derived CDR1 and CDR2 are MDHEN and SYDVKM. With V trimmed by 8 bases and J by 2 bases, 3 bases remained unmatched. The CDR3 DNA is TGTGCCAGCTCCGGGACAGGGGGCAATCAGCCCCAGCATTTT. Translation: CASSGTGGNQPQHF. The full variable domain, rest sourced from reference TRBV28 and TRBJ1-5, is DVKVTQSSRYLVKRTGEKVFLECVQDMDHENMFWYRQDPGLGLRLIYFSYDVKMKEKGDIPEGYSVSREKKERFSLILESASTNQTSMYLCASSGTGGNQPQHFGDGTRLSIL.

Points on this clone: A read error may account for a junction end that differs from germline. The rearrangement joins TRBV6-5 to TRBJ1-2, with 8 bases identical to TRBD1. The CDR3 extends over 15 amino acids. Germline lookup yields CDR1 MNHEY and CDR2 SVGAGI. CDR3 loop: CAGSKDPQGVDGYTF. CDR3 DNA sequence: TGTGCCGGCAGCAAAGACCCACAGGGGGTGGATGGCTACACCTTC.

J is TRBJ1-4 and V is TRBV27; 8 bases fit TRBD1. This CDR3 region has 14 residues. Germline V gene lookup returns CDR1 MNHEY and CDR2 SMNVEV (reference sequence). V trimming: 7 bases; J trimming: 10 bases; junction bases outside the gene matches: 11. The CDR3 loop is CASTENRGRGKLFF. The CDR3 DNA reads TGTGCCAGCACAGAGAACAGGGGGAGGGGAAAACTGTTTTTT.

CDR3 sequence: CATSDPGTSGTEQYF. The CDR3 DNA sequence: TGTGCCACCAGTGACCCCGGGACTAGCGGGACCGAGCAGTACTTC. This chain connects TRBV24-1 to TRBJ2-7, with 13 bases identical to TRBD2. Trimming removed 4 bases from V and 6 bases from J; junction bases left unmatched: 5. The CDR3 length is 15 residues. CDR1 and CDR2 (germline): KGHDR, SFDVKD.

The genes are TRBV7-2 and TRBJ1-5, with D perhaps TRBD1 (6 bases). The CDR3 is 14 residues long. V was trimmed by 1 base and J by 2 bases, leaving 6 bases between them. CDR1 SGHTA and CDR2 FQGNSA come from the germline V gene. CDR3 protein: CASSLEGGNQPQHF. The DNA of the CDR3 is TGTGCCAGCAGCTTAGAGGGGGGCAATCAGCCCCAGCATTTT.

The rearrangement links TRBV28 to TRBJ2-1; the match to TRBD2 covers 10 bases. Germline CDR1 MDHEN, CDR2 SYDVKM. The CDR3 has 17 amino acids. With 4 bases clipped from V and 5 bases from J, the junction kept 11 bases outside the gene matches. CDR3: CASSSPLASGSHNEQFF. The CDR3, as DNA: TGTGCCAGCAGTTCACCCTTAGCTAGCGGGAGCCACAATGAGCAGTTCTTC.

The chain has TRBV6-5 and TRBJ1-2, with TRBD1 identical over 7 bases. The CDR3 extends over 13 amino acids. CDR1 MNHEY and CDR2 SVGAGI come from the germline V gene. V gave up 7 bases and J gave up 4 bases; unmatched junction bases: 6. This CDR3 reads CASTRGQTYGYTF. CDR3 coding DNA: TGTGCCAGCACTCGGGGACAGACCTATGGCTACACCTTC.

The chain couples TRBV5-1 to TRBJ2-5, with D possibly matching TRBD1 (6 bases). CDR1 and CDR2 (germline): SGHRS, YFSETQ. Trimming pared 6 bases from V and 2 bases from J, leaving 14 bases between. The CDR3 contains 14 residues. The CDR3 bases are TGCGCCAGCAACCCCGGGACATCGCAAGAGACCCAGTACTTC. As protein: CASNPGTSQETQYF.

This rearrangement joins TRBV3-1 (or the pseudogene TRBV3-2) to TRBJ2-2, with 8 bases lining up with TRBD1. The trim removed 2 bases at V and 0 bases at J, leaving 2 bases unmatched. The CDR3 length is 16 residues. CDR1 LGHDT and CDR2 YNNKEL come from the germline V gene (reference sequence). The CDR3 is CASSQMTGANTGELFF. The CDR3 bases are TGTGCCAGCAGCCAAATGACAGGGGCGAACACCGGGGAGCTGTTTTTT.

The chain joins TRBV4-2 to TRBJ2-7; possible D gene TRBD2, 5 bases. CDR1 LGHNA and CDR2 YNFKEQ come from the germline V gene. The V end lost 0 bases, the J end lost 2 bases, and 11 bases lay between the germline ends. The length of the CDR3 is 15 residues. CDR3 DNA sequence: TGTGCCAGCAGCCAAGACGACGGGAAAACCTACGAGCAGTACTTC. Residues: CASSQDDGKTYEQYF.

The J gene is TRBJ1-5, the V gene TRBV15; no clear D gene. Germline CDR1 and CDR2: LNHNV and YYDKDF (reference sequence). Deletions cut 0 bases from V and 7 bases from J, with 22 bases between. This CDR3 comprises 18 residues. The CDR3, as DNA: TGTGCCACCAGCAGAGAAAGTTGGATGGAAATGGCGGAACAGCCCCAGCATTTT. It is translated as CATSRESWMEMAEQPQHF.

J is TRBJ2-1 and V is TRBV4-3, with 8 bases matching TRBD2. In germline, CDR1 is LGHNA, CDR2 YSLEER. The trim removed 8 bases at V and 8 bases at J, leaving 8 bases unmatched. The CDR3 totals 13 residues. The CDR3 is CASAGRAFDEQFF. As DNA, the CDR3 is TGCGCCAGCGCCGGGAGGGCTTTCGATGAGCAGTTCTTC.

Only a few counts were recorded for this clone. V is TRBV9 and J is TRBJ2-2; 7 bases agree with TRBD1. The V gene's germline CDR1 is SGDLS and CDR2 YYNGEE. The CDR3 length is 16 residues. Unmatched junction bases numbered 6, after V lost 0 bases and J lost 4 bases. CDR3 nucleotide sequence: TGTGCCAGCAGCGTAGAGGGGGCGCGTGTCACCGGGGAGCTGTTTTTT. Its protein is CASSVEGARVTGELFF.

The CDR3 spells CASSRDRANSPLHF. DNA of the CDR3: TGTGCCAGCAGCCGGGACAGGGCTAATTCACCCCTCCACTTT. The chain combines TRBV11-2 with TRBJ1-6, with TRBD1 matching over 9 bases. V lost 5 bases to trimming and J lost 6 bases; unmatched junction nucleotides: 2. CDR3 length: 14 residues. The germline V gene has CDR1 SGHAT and CDR2 FQNNGV.

J is TRBJ1-5 and V is TRBV30, with D possibly being TRBD1 (5 bases). There are 16 residues in the CDR3. Germline-derived CDR1 and CDR2 are GTSNPN and SVGIG (reference sequence). V was trimmed by 2 bases and J by 1 base, leaving 15 bases between them. The DNA for the CDR3 is TGTGCCTGGAGTCCCCACCAGGGAATAAGCAATCAGCCCCAGCATTTT. Its translation: CAWSPHQGISNQPQHF.

The chain couples TRBV7-9 to TRBJ2-7, with a tentative D call TRBD1 (5 bases). V was clipped by 5 bases and J by 3 bases, with 14 bases between them. The germline V gene encodes CDR1 SEHNR and CDR2 FQNEAQ (reference sequence). The length of the CDR3 is 14 residues. The CDR3 coding sequence is TGTGCCAGCAGCACCGACAGTTCGGGCTACGAGCAGTACTTC. The encoded protein is CASSTDSSGYEQYF.

The V and J genes are TRBV27 and TRBJ1-1; TRBD1 aligns across 8 bases. After removal of 6 bases from V and 5 bases from J, the junction contained 14 bases not matched to a gene. CDR1 MNHEY and CDR2 SMNVEV come from the germline V gene (reference sequence). CDR3 size: 16 residues. This chain's CDR3 is CASRSPDRDWGTEAFF. Written as DNA, the CDR3 is TGTGCCAGCAGGTCCCCGGACAGGGATTGGGGTACTGAAGCTTTCTTT.

V usage is TRBV2 and J usage is TRBJ1-5, with a tentative D call TRBD1 (5 bases). There are 12 residues in the CDR3. V lost 3 bases and J lost 6, with 6 bases in between. Germline CDR1 SNHLY, CDR2 FYNNEI. CDR3: CASSDRGQPQHF. The CDR3 nucleotides are TGTGCCAGCAGTGATAGGGGTCAGCCCCAGCATTTT.

The chain couples TRBV5-4 to TRBJ2-3; D gene uncertain. With 0 bases removed from V and 0 bases from J, the gap between germline ends came to 5 bases. Germline CDR1 is SGHNT and CDR2 is YYREEE (reference sequence). The CDR3 spans 14 residues. For the CDR3, the DNA is TGTGCCAGCAGCTTGGTAATAAGCACAGATACGCAGTATTTT. Translation gives CASSLVISTDTQYF. Variable domain in full (rest from reference TRBV5-4 and TRBJ2-3): ETGVTQSPTHLIKTRGQQVTLRCSSQSGHNTVSWYQQALGQGPQFIFQYYREEENGRGNFPPRFSGLQFPNYSSELNVNALELDDSALYLCASSLVISTDTQYFGPGTRLTVL.

The chain joins TRBV5-4 to TRBJ2-7, with D possibly TRBD2 on 6 matching bases. V lost 2 bases and J lost 0, with 12 bases in between. The CDR3 consists of 15 residues. Germline CDR1 reads SGHNT; CDR2 reads YYREEE (reference sequence). The CDR3 bases are TGTGCCAGCAGCTTAGACGGGAGTCCCTCCTACGAGCAGTACTTC. This translates into CASSLDGSPSYEQYF.

This clone was observed once. The chain joins TRBV6-2 or TRBV6-3 to TRBJ2-7, with 8 bases lining up with TRBD2. The CDR3 loop spans 16 amino acids. After removal of 0 bases from V and 4 bases from J, the junction contained 8 bases not matched to a gene. The germline V gene encodes CDR1 MNHEY and CDR2 SVGEGT. CDR3 sequence (DNA): TGTGCCAGCAGTTACTCTTTCGGGAGGGCCGCTTACGAGCAGTACTTC. It specifies CASSYSFGRAAYEQYF.